Below, 13 T cell receptor beta chains from the same sample are listed, as sequenced in a study of blood T cell repertoires in COVID-19. TCRdb's copy holds only in-frame clones and misses some; the assay was immunoSEQ multiplex PCR. Among some 180,000 clones listed, around 80% were seen once. The sequencing input was PBMCs or T cells enriched from blood (not recorded which). These receptors were collected from a woman in her 70s in a cohort exposed to, infected with or recovered from COVID-19 (not recorded which).

The table lists this clone with a few counts. V usage is TRBV11-2 and J usage is TRBJ2-1; unclear D gene. The V end lost 3 bases, the J end lost 7 bases, and 4 bases lay between the germline ends. This CDR3 is 11 amino acids long. Germline CDR1 is SGHAT and CDR2 is FQNNGV. The CDR3 is CASSFLNEQFF. As DNA, the CDR3 is TGTGCCAGCAGCTTCTTAAATGAGCAGTTCTTC.

The J gene is TRBJ2-2, the V gene TRBV6-6, with D tentatively TRBD1 (5 bases). Germline CDR1 is MNHNY and CDR2 is SVGAGI (reference sequence). The length of the CDR3 is 12 residues. The V end was cut by 7 bases, the J end by 6 bases, with 9 bases between. This chain's CDR3 is CASKWGPGELFF. For the CDR3, the DNA is TGTGCCAGCAAATGGGGCCCCGGGGAGCTGTTTTTT.

This clone is a singleton in its sample. At one end the junction does not follow the germline gene, possibly because of a read error. The chain is built from TRBV27 and TRBJ2-7, with 9 bases aligning to TRBD1. Germline loops: CDR1 MNHEY, CDR2 SMNVEV (reference sequence). The CDR3 extends over 13 amino acids. CDR3 loop: CASSPGTGSSKGF. The CDR3 DNA reads TGTGCCAGCAGTCCAGGGACAGGGTCTAGTAAAGGGTTC.

The chain uses TRBV29-1 and TRBJ1-5, with a tentative D call TRBD1 (6 bases). The V end lost 7 bases, the J end lost 4 bases, and 14 bases lay between the germline ends. Germline V lookup: CDR1 SQVTM, CDR2 ANQGSEA. This CDR3 region has 13 residues. The DNA of the CDR3 is TGCAGCGATCCACAACAGGGAAATCAGCCCCAGCATTTT. Translated, it gives CSDPQQGNQPQHF.

In its sample, this clone was seen many times. The chain is built from TRBV28 and TRBJ2-7, with D hard to call. CDR1 is MDHEN, CDR2 SYDVKM, per germline. This CDR3 region has 10 residues. V lost 8 bases, J lost 4 bases, and 6 bases lay in between. The CDR3 nucleotides read TGTGCCAGCGGAGTGTACGAGCAGTACTTC. Translated: CASGVYEQYF.

Relative to its sample, this clone is medium-sized. The V and J genes are TRBV13 and TRBJ2-3; weak D call: TRBD2 (7 bases). The germline V gene has CDR1 PRHDT and CDR2 FYEKMQ (reference sequence). V gave up 0 bases and J gave up 3 bases, with 13 bases separating them. The CDR3 contains 16 residues. The CDR3 DNA reads as TGTGCCAGCAGCTTAGGCGGGGGGCGCGGTACAGATACGCAGTATTTT. It encodes CASSLGGGRGTDTQYF.

This chain uses TRBV11-1 with TRBJ1-2; D is ambiguous. The CDR3 loop spans 13 amino acids. Germline values: CDR1 SGHAT, CDR2 FQDESV (reference sequence). V was pared by 6 bases and J by 5 bases, with 13 bases between. CDR3 coding DNA: TGTGCCAGCAGTCCGGACGGGGAGTATGGCTACACCTTC. Translation gives CASSPDGEYGYTF.

J is TRBJ1-1 and V is TRBV3-1 (or the pseudogene TRBV3-2), with 10 positions matching TRBD1. Germline CDR1 and CDR2: LGHDT and YNNKEL (reference sequence). V dropped 0 bases and J dropped 11; count of bases not matched to a gene: 18. This CDR3 is 18 amino acids long. CDR3 nucleotides: TGTGCCAGCAGCCAAGATGTGGTAGGGGACAGGGGTTATGTAAGGGCTTTCTTT. As protein: CASSQDVVGDRGYVRAFF.

This chain uses TRBV7-6 with TRBJ2-1; 8 bases fit TRBD2. The CDR3 is made up of 18 amino acids. Germline assignment: CDR1 SGHVS and CDR2 FNYEAQ. J gave up 2 bases and V 0 bases, and 9 bases lay outside the gene matches. In nucleotides, the CDR3 is TGTGCCAGCAGCTTAGCTAGCGGGGCCATGAGGGCCTACAATGAGCAGTTCTTC. Residues: CASSLASGAMRAYNEQFF.

As regards this clone: This same CDR3 is encoded by further DNA sequences in the sample. The genes are TRBV15 and TRBJ1-6; weak D call: TRBD1 (5 bases). The CDR3 extends over 15 amino acids. The germline CDR1 and CDR2 sequences are LNHNV and YYDKDF (reference sequence). V was cut by 0 bases and J by 8 bases, with 11 bases left in between. The CDR3 DNA sequence: TGTGCCACCAGCAGAGAGCAGGGAGGATATTCACCCCTCCACTTT. Protein product: CATSREQGGYSPLHF. Drawing the rest from reference TRBV15 and TRBJ1-6, the complete variable domain is DAMVIQNPRYQVTQFGKPVTLSCSQTLNHNVMYWYQQKSSQAPKLLFHYYDKDFNNEADTPDNFQSRRPNTSFCFLDIRSPGLGDTAMYLCATSREQGGYSPLHFGNGTRLTVT.

The count of this clone is one. The chain combines TRBV7-8 with TRBJ2-5, with 7 nucleotides matching TRBD2. The V gene end was trimmed by 3 bases and the J gene end by 3 bases; junction bases not matched to a gene: 1. CDR3 length: 13 residues. CDR1 and CDR2 (germline): SGHVS, FQNEAQ. CDR3 in amino acids: CASSFAGEETQYF. Here the CDR3 DNA reads TGTGCCAGCAGCTTTGCGGGGGAAGAGACCCAGTACTTC.

This sequence joins TRBV4-2 and TRBJ1-5; no clear D. CDR3 length equals 17 residues. Germline CDR1 and CDR2: LGHNA and YNFKEQ. V was pared by 1 base and J by 5 bases, with 18 bases between. DNA of the CDR3: TGTGCCAGCAGCCAAGTTGTGCGGGGAGCAGGCGATCAGCCCCAGCATTTT. It specifies CASSQVVRGAGDQPQHF.

The chain employs TRBV5-1 and TRBJ2-1, with a weak D call TRBD1 (7 bases). Germline CDR1 is SGHRS and CDR2 is YFSETQ. Trimming shortened V by 2 bases and J by 2 bases, and 11 bases separated the two germline ends. This CDR3 comprises 15 residues. CDR3 coding DNA: TGCGCCAGCAGCTTCCAGGGGGGAGCCTACAATGAGCAGTTCTTC. Amino acids: CASSFQGGAYNEQFF.